This T cell receptor beta chain is drawn from a study of T cell responses to AZD1222 COVID-19 vaccine (dated by TCRdb to about 2021). With respect to the entire study: A total of 230 or so trial participants underwent TCR sequencing, of whom around 200 received two doses of AZD1222 and some 26 received two doses of the MenACWY control vaccine. Trial participants were enrolled by age into 18-55, 56-69 and 70-plus year subgroups, with around 140, 26 and 57 TCR-sequenced participants respectively.

Details on this clone: Its antigen remains undetermined. No base quality information exists; no much larger clone differs at one position.

The CDR3 regions of human TCRbeta chains were analyzed by immunosequencing. The paper's data handling went like this. Repertoire TCRs were matched against a reference library of SARS-CoV-2-specific TCRs generated with the MIRA antigen-specificity platform. Breadth meant the fraction of unique TCRs that were SARS-CoV-2-associated, whereas depth meant the fraction of total T cells that were SARS-CoV-2-associated. Each spike-specific TCR was assigned to its reactive spike region and to a CD4 or CD8 class using the MIRA data. Log10-transformed breadth and depth values were compared by one-way ANOVA with Sidak's multiple comparisons tests. TCRdb obtained this table from immuneACCESS and retained in-frame rearrangements with V and J assigned. These tables miss some clones; where compared with another copy, unresolved V genes account for less than half of the shortfall, and the remainder is unexplained. V and J calls and clone size are as listed in that table; D and trimming were resolved from the DNA. This sample gives fewer than 150,000 clones in total; 86% of them show up just once. Clones ranked in the top ten supply approximately 16% of the sample.

From the cysteine up to the phenylalanine, the CDR3 has a length of 11 residues. Only CDR3 DNA remains: 33 bases, in frame from the first base. V lost 3 bases and J lost 10 bases; the stretch between them is 10 bases long. The germline V gene provides CDR1 SNHLY and CDR2 FYNNEI. This sample's time point label indicates: about 28 days (+/-7) after the second vaccine dose. AZD1222 recipients given second doses at about 4 weeks or at about 12 weeks were pooled, since spike-specific TCR depth and breadth were not found to differ between the two schedules. Vaccinee samples came from UK trials COV001 and COV002, including a single-blind randomized controlled phase 2/3 trial of AZD1222 (ChAdOx1 nCoV-19) in healthy adults. For TCRbeta chain sequencing, PBMC samples were collected from trial participants at day 0 and at day 28 after the second dose. The full study reports these points: Because no day 14 peak-response samples were available, repertoires were characterized only after the peak T cell response. In the small 56-69-year group, the increase in depth fell short of significance, most likely because of low power. CD4 TCRs associated with the vaccine covered the entire spike protein, and the dominant responses were in regions 160-218 and 743-854. Conclusions about previously exposed vaccinees are limited, since just a handful of AZD1222 recipients were seropositive for SARS-CoV-2 at baseline. Participants were mostly white British, with more females than males. The authors suggested clonal diversity may have been underestimated. Spike-specific TCR breadth and depth rose significantly after two AZD1222 doses compared with day 0 and with MenACWY recipients. Nearly half of unique spike-specific TCRs reportedly recognized epitopes outside regions mutated in the B.1.351 and B.1.1.7 variants.

In this chain, TRBV2 is recombined with TRBJ2-7; no D gene call is confident. The specimen was peripheral blood, collected 28 days after the second AZD1222 dose. The origin of this receptor is an adult who received the AZD1222 COVID-19 vaccine. At the DNA level, the sequence is TGTGCCAGCAGTGATCGGCGGAATCAGTACTTC. It specifies CASSDRRNQYF.